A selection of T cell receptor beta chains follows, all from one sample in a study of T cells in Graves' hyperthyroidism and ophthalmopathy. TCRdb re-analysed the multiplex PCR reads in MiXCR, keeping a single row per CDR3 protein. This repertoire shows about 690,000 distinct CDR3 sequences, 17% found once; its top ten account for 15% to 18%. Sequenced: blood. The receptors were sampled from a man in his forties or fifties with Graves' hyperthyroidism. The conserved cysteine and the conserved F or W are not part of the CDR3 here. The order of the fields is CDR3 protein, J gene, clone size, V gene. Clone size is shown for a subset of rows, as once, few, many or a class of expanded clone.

CDR3: ASSIFRQSEPGELF; J: TRBJ2-2; size: few; V: TRBV19
CDR3: ASSQEVTTYTDTQY; J: TRBJ2-3; size: many; V: TRBV3-1
CDR3: ASSLNRANGYT; J: TRBJ1-2; size: many; V: TRBV27
CDR3: ASSTGSEQF; J: TRBJ2-1; size: NA; V: TRBV28
CDR3: ASSLLTSGSFTDTQY; J: TRBJ2-3; size: NA; V: TRBV7-3
CDR3: SANRQGRTNEKLF; J: TRBJ1-4; size: once; V: TRBV20-1
CDR3: ASQKSRTESYNEQF; J: TRBJ2-1; size: NA; V: TRBV19
CDR3: ASSEDSSLPDTQY; J: TRBJ2-3; size: NA; V: TRBV25-1
CDR3: ASSYEGSYEQY; J: TRBJ2-7; size: NA; V: TRBV6-5
CDR3: ASRGTGGLQPQH; J: TRBJ1-5; size: many; V: TRBV6-2/TRBV6-3
CDR3: ASRDRQATYEQY; J: TRBJ2-7; size: many; V: TRBV2
CDR3: ASSLISGMPYEQY; J: TRBJ2-7; size: few; V: TRBV28
CDR3: ASRTPESDSNQPQH; J: TRBJ1-5; size: few; V: TRBV7-3
CDR3: ASSAGLAGIANTGELF; J: TRBJ2-2; size: many; V: TRBV2
CDR3: ASRNRQGASRGGTIY; J: TRBJ1-3; size: NA; V: TRBV28
CDR3: SALSWSDSYEQY; J: TRBJ2-7; size: NA; V: TRBV20-1
CDR3: AITPGGPGSDEQF; J: TRBJ2-1; size: many; V: TRBV10-3
CDR3: ASSFTDGYEQY; J: TRBJ2-7; size: many; V: TRBV7-9
CDR3: ASSQQGLSSYNEQF; J: TRBJ2-1; size: NA; V: TRBV7-3
CDR3: ASSPTPTNSYEQY; J: TRBJ2-7; size: many; V: TRBV18
CDR3: ASSQAGTSGYEQY; J: TRBJ2-7; size: many; V: TRBV3-1
CDR3: ATEPGELANEKLF; J: TRBJ1-4; size: few; V: TRBV15
CDR3: SARDKGAVWNQPQH; J: TRBJ1-5; size: NA; V: TRBV20-1
CDR3: ASSIDVSWITGELF; J: TRBJ2-2; size: NA; V: TRBV19
CDR3: ASSPGLAGISGANVLT; J: TRBJ2-6; size: many; V: TRBV5-1
CDR3: ASSGTGAIYNEQF; J: TRBJ2-1; size: NA; V: TRBV19
CDR3: ASSIDAANTEAF; J: TRBJ1-1; size: NA; V: TRBV19
CDR3: ASSLDIPVREQF; J: TRBJ2-1; size: many; V: TRBV27
CDR3: ASSPNGGAGYNEQF; J: TRBJ2-1; size: many; V: TRBV5-1
CDR3: ASSPDGGRVTEAF; J: TRBJ1-1; size: many; V: TRBV7-6
CDR3: ASSLTTGLSNYGYT; J: TRBJ1-2; size: NA; V: TRBV5-5
CDR3: ASSRQAHNQPQH; J: TRBJ1-5; size: NA; V: TRBV19
CDR3: ASSFDRAYPYEQY; J: TRBJ2-7; size: few; V: TRBV28
CDR3: ASSPLASGSSGANVLT; J: TRBJ2-6; size: NA; V: TRBV6-2/TRBV6-3
CDR3: ASSRRASLGTQY; J: TRBJ2-5; size: NA; V: TRBV2
CDR3: ASSSRSTGDLVYGYT; J: TRBJ1-2; size: NA; V: TRBV28
CDR3: ASWDRGNTIY; J: TRBJ1-3; size: NA; V: TRBV6-1
CDR3: ASSMGGDTGELF; J: TRBJ2-2; size: NA; V: TRBV10-2
CDR3: ASRAYGGRSYNEQF; J: TRBJ2-1; size: many; V: TRBV6-1
CDR3: ASSVTGYNEKLF; J: TRBJ1-4; size: many; V: TRBV2
CDR3: ASSRLVYEQY; J: TRBJ2-7; size: NA; V: TRBV6-2/TRBV6-3
CDR3: ASSLGLAGVEEQF; J: TRBJ2-1; size: few; V: TRBV7-3
CDR3: SARWPSRYNEQF; J: TRBJ2-1; size: many; V: TRBV20-1
CDR3: ASSLYTEAF; J: TRBJ1-1; size: many; V: TRBV28
CDR3: ASSQDAGAPWEQY; J: TRBJ2-7; size: few; V: TRBV4-1
CDR3: AWRPGRNTEAF; J: TRBJ1-1; size: NA; V: TRBV30
CDR3: ASSHEPDRGSNQPQH; J: TRBJ1-5; size: few; V: TRBV6-2/TRBV6-3
CDR3: ASRNEMNTEAF; J: TRBJ1-1; size: many; V: TRBV5-8
CDR3: ASRKTRGGTNTGELF; J: TRBJ2-2; size: few; V: TRBV6-1
CDR3: ASSPRSGTGGGEQF; J: TRBJ2-1; size: many; V: TRBV7-8
CDR3: ATRGLSAGELF; J: TRBJ2-2; size: many; V: TRBV2
CDR3: ASSPGWGKPQH; J: TRBJ1-5; size: NA; V: TRBV14
CDR3: ASSPPGTGAEAF; J: TRBJ1-1; size: many; V: TRBV12-3/TRBV12-4
CDR3: ASSPRDLSGANVLT; J: TRBJ2-6; size: NA; V: TRBV7-2
CDR3: ATSGTVYNEQF; J: TRBJ2-1; size: few; V: TRBV24-1
CDR3: ASSQDLREALEQY; J: TRBJ2-7; size: NA; V: TRBV4-1
CDR3: SARDRAQY; J: TRBJ2-3; size: NA; V: TRBV20-1